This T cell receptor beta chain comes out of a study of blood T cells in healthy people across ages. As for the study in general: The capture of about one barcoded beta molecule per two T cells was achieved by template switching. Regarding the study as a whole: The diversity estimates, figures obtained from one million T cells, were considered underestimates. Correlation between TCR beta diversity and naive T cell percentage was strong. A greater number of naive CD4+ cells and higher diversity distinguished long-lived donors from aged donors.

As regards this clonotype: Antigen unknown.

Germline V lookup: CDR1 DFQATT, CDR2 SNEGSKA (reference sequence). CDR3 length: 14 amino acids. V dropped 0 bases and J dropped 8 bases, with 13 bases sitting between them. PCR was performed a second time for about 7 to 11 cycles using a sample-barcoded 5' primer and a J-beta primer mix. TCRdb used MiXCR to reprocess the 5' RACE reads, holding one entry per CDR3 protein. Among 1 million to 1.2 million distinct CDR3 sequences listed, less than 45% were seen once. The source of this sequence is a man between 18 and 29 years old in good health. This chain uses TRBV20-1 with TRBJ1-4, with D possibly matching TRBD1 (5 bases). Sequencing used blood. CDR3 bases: TGCAGTGCTAGAGATATGACAGCAGGGGAAAAACTGTTTTTT. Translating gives CSARDMTAGEKLFF.